The clone carrying this T cell receptor (beta chain) appeared once. This research-autopsy study prospectively enrolled adult allogeneic hematopoietic cell transplant recipients with steroid-refractory graft-versus-host disease. These data originate in a study of tissue T cells after allogeneic stem cell transplantation. Only in-frame clones appear in the TCRdb table, and some are missing; sequencing was by immunoSEQ multiplex PCR. The sample yields over 3,000 clones, less than 80% seen once. The CDR3 has 16 residues. Trimming removed 1 base at V and 2 bases at J, with 14 bases between. CDR1 and CDR2 from the germline V gene are SGHRS and YFSETQ.

The specimen was small intestine tissue, collected at autopsy. The chain carries TRBV5-1 and TRBJ2-3; D gene ambiguous. The clonotype comes from a male patient at least 60 years old with steroid-refractory graft-versus-host disease after an allogeneic stem cell transplant. The graft donor may have contributed some T cells. The CDR3 reads CASSLLSGGDTDTQYF. The CDR3 DNA is TGCGCCAGCAGCTTGTTGTCAGGTGGGGACACAGATACGCAGTATTTT.